Listed below are T cell receptor beta chains from one sample, sequenced in a study of patients and donors after allogeneic stem cell transplantation. TCRdb redid the calling of the RT-PCR reads with MiXCR, one entry per CDR3 protein. This table holds 800,000 to 1,000,000 distinct CDR3 sequences, approximately 19% found once. The sequencing sample was made of blood, either unsorted or a sorted T cell fraction (not recorded which). These receptors originate from a human donor who was either an allogeneic HSCT recipient or a stem cell or donor lymphocyte infusion donor (not recorded which). It is not recorded whose cells these are; they may come from a transplant donor. Both conserved end residues are part of each CDR3. The order of the fields is clone size, D gene, V gene, J gene, CDR3 DNA, CDR3 protein. The D gene is left open where the match is weak. Clone size is shown for a subset of rows, as once, few, many or a class of expanded clone.

abundance: -
d_gene: -
v_gene: TRBV12-3/TRBV12-4
j_gene: TRBJ2-6
CDR3nt: TGTGCCAGCAGTTTAGCTGACGTCCTGACTTTC
CDR3aa: CASSLADVLTF

abundance: few
d_gene: TRBD2
v_gene: TRBV20-1
j_gene: TRBJ2-7
CDR3nt: TGCAGTGCTATAATAGCGGGAGGGCCGGGGGAGCAGTACTTC
CDR3aa: CSAIIAGGPGEQYF

abundance: -
d_gene: -
v_gene: TRBV7-2
j_gene: TRBJ2-5
CDR3nt: TGTGCCAGCAGCAACCGGGACCTTGATGCCGGGACCCAGTACTTC
CDR3aa: CASSNRDLDAGTQYF

abundance: many
d_gene: TRBD2
v_gene: TRBV29-1
j_gene: TRBJ2-1
CDR3nt: TGCAGCGTCCACCGCGGGAGGTTGTATGAGCAGTTCTTC
CDR3aa: CSVHRGRLYEQFF

abundance: -
d_gene: TRBD2
v_gene: TRBV20-1
j_gene: TRBJ2-1
CDR3nt: TGCAGTGTTAGAACTAGCGGGAGGGACGTTAGGGAGCAGTTCTTC
CDR3aa: CSVRTSGRDVREQFF

abundance: -
d_gene: -
v_gene: TRBV12-3/TRBV12-4
j_gene: TRBJ2-1
CDR3nt: TGTGCCAGCAGTTTGGGGGTAGCGGAGTACAATGAGCAGTTCTTC
CDR3aa: CASSLGVAEYNEQFF

abundance: -
d_gene: -
v_gene: TRBV28
j_gene: TRBJ2-1
CDR3nt: TGTGCCAGCAGAACAGGGGAGGATGAGCAGTTCTTC
CDR3aa: CASRTGEDEQFF

abundance: -
d_gene: -
v_gene: TRBV12-3/TRBV12-4
j_gene: TRBJ1-2
CDR3nt: TGTGCCAGCAGCCCGGTCAGGGACTATGGCTACACCTTC
CDR3aa: CASSPVRDYGYTF

abundance: few
d_gene: -
v_gene: TRBV7-3
j_gene: TRBJ1-2
CDR3nt: TGTGCCAGCAGCAAGGGACACCCACCCTATGCGGACTATGGCTACACCTTC
CDR3aa: CASSKGHPPYADYGYTF

abundance: -
d_gene: TRBD1
v_gene: TRBV20-1
j_gene: TRBJ2-1
CDR3nt: TGCAGTGCTAGGGGTGACAGGGATCTCGATGAGCAGTTCTTC
CDR3aa: CSARGDRDLDEQFF

abundance: -
d_gene: -
v_gene: TRBV3-1
j_gene: TRBJ1-2
CDR3nt: TGTGCCAGCAGCCAAGACTTTGGAGGGAACGTCTATGGCTACACCTTC
CDR3aa: CASSQDFGGNVYGYTF

abundance: few
d_gene: -
v_gene: TRBV20-1
j_gene: TRBJ2-2
CDR3nt: TGCAGTGCCGCCCGGACAGCCTCGGGGACCGGGGAGCTGTTTTTT
CDR3aa: CSAARTASGTGELFF

abundance: -
d_gene: TRBD2
v_gene: TRBV11-2
j_gene: TRBJ2-3
CDR3nt: TGTGCCAGCAGCTTAGGACTAGCGGGAGGCATGGATACGCAGTATTTT
CDR3aa: CASSLGLAGGMDTQYF

abundance: -
d_gene: -
v_gene: TRBV20-1
j_gene: TRBJ2-1
CDR3nt: TGCAGTGCTTTCCCCCGAGGACTCCTGGGCAATGAGCAGTTCTTC
CDR3aa: CSAFPRGLLGNEQFF

abundance: many
d_gene: -
v_gene: TRBV2
j_gene: TRBJ2-7
CDR3nt: TGTGCCAGCAGTGAGAGCTCCTACGAGCAGTACTTC
CDR3aa: CASSESSYEQYF

abundance: -
d_gene: -
v_gene: TRBV6-1
j_gene: TRBJ2-3
CDR3nt: TGTGCCAGCAGGAATTTGGGGGGTAGCACAGATACGCAGTATTTT
CDR3aa: CASRNLGGSTDTQYF

abundance: -
d_gene: TRBD1
v_gene: TRBV7-9
j_gene: TRBJ1-1
CDR3nt: TGTGCCAGCAGCTTAGGTGGCAGGGGGCCGATTGAAGCTTTCTTT
CDR3aa: CASSLGGRGPIEAFF

abundance: few
d_gene: TRBD2
v_gene: TRBV5-4
j_gene: TRBJ2-7
CDR3nt: TGTGCCAGCAGCTCGGGACTAGCGGGGGCCGAGCAGTACTTC
CDR3aa: CASSSGLAGAEQYF